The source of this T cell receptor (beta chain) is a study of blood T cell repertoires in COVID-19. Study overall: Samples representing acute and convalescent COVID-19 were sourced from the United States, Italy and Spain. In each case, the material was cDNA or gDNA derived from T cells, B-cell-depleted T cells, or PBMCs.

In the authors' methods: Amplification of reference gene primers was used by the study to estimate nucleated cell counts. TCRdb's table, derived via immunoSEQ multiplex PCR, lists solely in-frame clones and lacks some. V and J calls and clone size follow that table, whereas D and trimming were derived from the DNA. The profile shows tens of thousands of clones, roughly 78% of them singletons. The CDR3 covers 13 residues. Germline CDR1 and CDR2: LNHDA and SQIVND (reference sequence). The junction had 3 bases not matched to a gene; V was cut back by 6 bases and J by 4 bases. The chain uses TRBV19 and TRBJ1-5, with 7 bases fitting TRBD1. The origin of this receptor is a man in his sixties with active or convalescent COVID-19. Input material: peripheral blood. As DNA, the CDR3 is TGTGCCAGTAGGGACAGGCTTAATCAGCCCCAGCATTTT. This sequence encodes CASRDRLNQPQHF.